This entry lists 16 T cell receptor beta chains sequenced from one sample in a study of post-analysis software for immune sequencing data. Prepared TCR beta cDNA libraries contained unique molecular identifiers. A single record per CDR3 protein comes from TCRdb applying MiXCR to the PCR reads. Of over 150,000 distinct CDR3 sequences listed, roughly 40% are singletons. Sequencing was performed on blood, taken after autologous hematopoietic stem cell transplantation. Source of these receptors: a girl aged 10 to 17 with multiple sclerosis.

The CDR3 DNA reads as TGTGCCAGCAGCCAAGGGCCAGGGAAGAACTATGGCTACACCTTC. Translated: CASSQGPGKNYGYTF. V usage is TRBV4-2 and J usage is TRBJ1-2, with a weak D call TRBD1 (5 bases). CDR3 length: 15 amino acids. Deletions cut 1 base from V and 2 bases from J, with 11 bases between. Germline V gene sequence: CDR1 LGHNA, CDR2 YNFKEQ.

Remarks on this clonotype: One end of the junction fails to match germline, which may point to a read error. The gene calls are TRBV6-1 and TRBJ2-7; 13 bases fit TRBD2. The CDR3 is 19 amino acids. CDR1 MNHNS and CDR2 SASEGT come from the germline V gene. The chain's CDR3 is CASRFPGGGTSGRAYEQHF. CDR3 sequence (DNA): TGTGCCAGCAGATTTCCCGGGGGTGGAACTAGCGGGAGGGCCTACGAGCAGCACTTC.

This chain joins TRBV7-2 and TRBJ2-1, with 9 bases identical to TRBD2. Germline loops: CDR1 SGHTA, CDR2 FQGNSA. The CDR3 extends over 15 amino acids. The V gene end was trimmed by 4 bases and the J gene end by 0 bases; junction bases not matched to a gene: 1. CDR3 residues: CASSSSGASYNEQFF. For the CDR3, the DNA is TGTGCCAGCAGCTCTAGCGGGGCCTCCTACAATGAGCAGTTCTTC.

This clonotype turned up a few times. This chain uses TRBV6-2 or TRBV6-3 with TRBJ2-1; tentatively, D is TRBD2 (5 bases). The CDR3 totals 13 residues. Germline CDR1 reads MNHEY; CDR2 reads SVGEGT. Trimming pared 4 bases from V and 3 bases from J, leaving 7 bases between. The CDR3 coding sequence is TGTGCCAGCAGTTTACTAGGCTACAATGAGCAGTTCTTC. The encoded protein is CASSLLGYNEQFF.

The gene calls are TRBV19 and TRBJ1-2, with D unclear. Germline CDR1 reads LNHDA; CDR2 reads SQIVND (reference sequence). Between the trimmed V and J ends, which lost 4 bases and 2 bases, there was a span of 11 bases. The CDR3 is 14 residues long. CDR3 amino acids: CASSTDGKNYGYTF. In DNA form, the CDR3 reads TGTGCCAGTAGTACGGACGGGAAGAACTATGGCTACACCTTC.

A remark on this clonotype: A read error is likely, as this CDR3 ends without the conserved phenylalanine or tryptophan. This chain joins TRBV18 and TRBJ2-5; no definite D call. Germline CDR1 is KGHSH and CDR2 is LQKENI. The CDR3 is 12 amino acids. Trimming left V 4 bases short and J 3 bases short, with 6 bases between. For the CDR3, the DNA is TGTGCCAGCTCACTATTCGAAGAGACCCAGTACGTC. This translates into CASSLFEETQYV.

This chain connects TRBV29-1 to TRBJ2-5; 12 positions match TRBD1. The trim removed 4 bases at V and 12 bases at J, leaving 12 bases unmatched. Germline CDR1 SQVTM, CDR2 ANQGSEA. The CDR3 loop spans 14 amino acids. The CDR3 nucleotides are TGCAGCGTTGGGTTTTTGGGACAGGGGGCTTTGGAGTACTTC. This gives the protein CSVGFLGQGALEYF.

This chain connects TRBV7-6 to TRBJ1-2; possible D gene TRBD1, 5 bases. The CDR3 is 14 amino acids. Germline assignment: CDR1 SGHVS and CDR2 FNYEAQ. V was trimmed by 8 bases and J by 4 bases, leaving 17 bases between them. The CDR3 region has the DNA TGTGCCAGCCTTGCAAGAGGGGAGGGCTATGGCTACACCTTC. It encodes CASLARGEGYGYTF.

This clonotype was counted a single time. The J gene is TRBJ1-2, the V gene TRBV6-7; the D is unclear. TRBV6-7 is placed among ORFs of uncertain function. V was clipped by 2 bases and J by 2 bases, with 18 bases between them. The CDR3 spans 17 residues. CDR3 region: CASSYPRTLSNNYGYTF. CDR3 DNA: TGTGCCAGCAGTTACCCCCGGACCCTATCGAACAACTATGGCTACACCTTC.

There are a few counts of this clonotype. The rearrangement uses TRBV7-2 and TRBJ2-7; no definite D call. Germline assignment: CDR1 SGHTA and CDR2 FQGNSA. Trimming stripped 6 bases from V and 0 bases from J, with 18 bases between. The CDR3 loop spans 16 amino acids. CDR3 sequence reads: CASSGDYTLSSYEQYF. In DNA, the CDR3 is TGTGCCAGCAGTGGAGATTACACCCTTAGCTCCTACGAGCAGTACTTC.

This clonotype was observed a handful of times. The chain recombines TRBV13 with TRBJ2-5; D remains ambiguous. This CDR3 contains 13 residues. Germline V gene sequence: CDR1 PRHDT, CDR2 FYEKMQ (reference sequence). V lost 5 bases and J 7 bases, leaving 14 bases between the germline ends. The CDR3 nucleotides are TGTGCCAGCAGCGCAGCCCACCCTAGGACCCAGTACTTC. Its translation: CASSAAHPRTQYF.

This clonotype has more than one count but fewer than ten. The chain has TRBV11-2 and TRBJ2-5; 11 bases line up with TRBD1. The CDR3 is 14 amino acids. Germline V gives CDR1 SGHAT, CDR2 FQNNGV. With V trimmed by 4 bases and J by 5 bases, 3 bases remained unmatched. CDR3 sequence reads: CASSWDRGTETQYF. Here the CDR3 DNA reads TGTGCCAGCAGCTGGGACAGGGGGACGGAGACCCAGTACTTC.

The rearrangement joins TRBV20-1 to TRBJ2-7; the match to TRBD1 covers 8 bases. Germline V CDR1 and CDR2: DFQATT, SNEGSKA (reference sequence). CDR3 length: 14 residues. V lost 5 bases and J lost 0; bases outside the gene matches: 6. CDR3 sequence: CSAAGTGSSYEQYF. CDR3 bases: TGCAGTGCTGCCGGGACAGGTAGCTCCTACGAGCAGTACTTC.

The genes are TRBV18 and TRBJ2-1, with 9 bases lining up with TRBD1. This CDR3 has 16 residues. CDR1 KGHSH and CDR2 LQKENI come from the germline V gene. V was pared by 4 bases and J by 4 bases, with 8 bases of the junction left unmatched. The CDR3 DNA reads TGTGCCAGCTCACAGGGACAGGGAATATGGTACAATGAGCAGTTCTTC. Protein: CASSQGQGIWYNEQFF.

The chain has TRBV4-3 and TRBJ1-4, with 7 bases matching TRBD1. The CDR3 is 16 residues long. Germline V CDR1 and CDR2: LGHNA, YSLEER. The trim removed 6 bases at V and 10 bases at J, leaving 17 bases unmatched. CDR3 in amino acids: CASSQGGSPTLGKLFF. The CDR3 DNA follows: TGCGCCAGCAGTCAGGGGGGTTCTCCGACACTTGGAAAACTGTTTTTT.

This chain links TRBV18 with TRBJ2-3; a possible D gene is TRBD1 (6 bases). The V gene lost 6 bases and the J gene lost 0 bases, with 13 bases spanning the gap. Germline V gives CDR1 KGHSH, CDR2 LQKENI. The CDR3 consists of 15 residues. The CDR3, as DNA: TGTGCCAGCTCCCACGAGGGGGATAGCACAGATACGCAGTATTTT. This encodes CASSHEGDSTDTQYF.